Sequencing of this T cell receptor (beta chain) was carried out in a study of blood T cell repertoires in COVID-19. Background on the study: Acute and convalescent COVID-19 samples came from the United States, Italy and Spain. The cDNA or gDNA used as material had been derived from T cells, B-cell-depleted T cells, or PBMCs.

In the original analysis: Quantification of nucleated cells was approximated via reference gene primer amplification. TCRdb's table, derived via immunoSEQ multiplex PCR, lists solely in-frame clones and lacks some. V, J and clone size are taken as reported in that table, and D and trimming were inferred from the DNA itself. The sample consists of some 140,000 clones, about four fifths of them appearing once. The CDR3 length is 17 residues. Trimming left V 4 bases short and J 0 bases short, with 16 bases between. CDR1 is SNHLY, CDR2 FYNNEI, per germline. This TCR derives from a woman aged 60-75 years with acute or convalescent COVID-19. V and J are TRBV2 and TRBJ2-1, with unresolved D. The sequencing sample was made of peripheral blood. CDR3 region: CASSVDGSYSSYNEQFF. CDR3 DNA sequence: TGTGCCAGCAGTGTCGACGGCTCGTACAGCTCCTACAATGAGCAGTTCTTC.